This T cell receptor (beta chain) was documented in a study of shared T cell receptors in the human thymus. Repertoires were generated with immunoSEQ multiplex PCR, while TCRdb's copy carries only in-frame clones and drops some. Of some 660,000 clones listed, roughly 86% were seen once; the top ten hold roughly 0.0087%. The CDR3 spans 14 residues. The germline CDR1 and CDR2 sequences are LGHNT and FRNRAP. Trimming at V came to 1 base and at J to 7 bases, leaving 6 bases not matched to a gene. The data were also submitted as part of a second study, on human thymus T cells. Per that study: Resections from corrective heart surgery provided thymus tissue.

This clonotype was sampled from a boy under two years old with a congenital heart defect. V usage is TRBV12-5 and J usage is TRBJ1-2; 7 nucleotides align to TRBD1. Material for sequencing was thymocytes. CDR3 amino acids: CASGLGQGTGGYTF. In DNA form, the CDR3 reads TGTGCTAGTGGTTTGGGACAGGGAACCGGTGGCTACACCTTC. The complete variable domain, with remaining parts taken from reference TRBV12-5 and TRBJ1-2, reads DARVTQTPRHKVTEMGQEVTMRCQPILGHNTVFWYRQTMMQGLELLAYFRNRAPLDDSGMPKDRFSAEMPDATLATLKIQPSEPRDSAVYFCASGLGQGTGGYTFGSGTRLTVV.